This TCR beta chain was identified during a study of blood T cell repertoires in COVID-19. Turning to the study itself: Acute and convalescent COVID-19 specimens originated in the United States, Italy and Spain.

The CDR3 extends over 16 amino acids. Germline V lookup: CDR1 LGHNA, CDR2 YNFKEQ. V was clipped by 1 base and J by 4 bases; unmatched bases: 6. Original analysis: Estimation of nucleated cell counts relied on the amplification of reference gene primers. The assay was immunoSEQ multiplex PCR, and TCRdb's table has in-frame clones only and misses some. The V and J calls and clone size come from that table; D and trimming were worked out from the DNA. The sample carries nearly 350,000 clones, roughly 84% recorded once. This study enrolled people aged 18 to 89 from about two dozen US geographic areas. This clone was picked up a small number of times.

This TCR came from a woman aged 25 to 45 who had recovered from COVID-19. Sample: PBMCs or T cells enriched from blood (not recorded which). The rearrangement joins TRBV4-2 to TRBJ2-1, with 8 bases fitting TRBD2. The CDR3, as DNA: TGTGCCAGCAGCCAAGTCGGCGGGGGGCCTTACAATGAGCAGTTCTTC. It translates to CASSQVGGGPYNEQFF.